The following is a T cell receptor (beta chain) sequence with its context. The antigen is unknown. Sequencing was performed with immunoSEQ multiplex PCR; in TCRdb, only in-frame clones are kept and a portion is missing. The top ten clones hold 0.3% to 0.35% of a sample with 55,000 to 65,000 clones, about 85% of them seen once. This sample was taken from a study of OX40 agonist ivuxolimab in advanced cancers. For the study at large: Ivuxolimab is a fully human IgG2 antibody that activates OX40 (CD134). General study results and limits: Several nonresponders also turned out to have low normalized T-cell clonal expansion.

The study sampled blood at baseline, cycle 4 day 1, and cycle 7 day 1. Germline V gene data show CDR1 as SGDLS and CDR2 as YYNGEE. This CDR3 has 15 residues. The V end lost 4 bases, the J end lost 3 bases, and 15 bases lay between the germline ends. Sequenced material: CD4+ or CD8+ T cells sorted from blood, taken in a trial of the OX40 agonist ivuxolimab. This TCR was sampled from an adult with an advanced solid tumor such as melanoma, head and neck, liver or kidney cancer. This chain links TRBV9 with TRBJ2-3; possibly TRBD2 for D (6 bases). The CDR3 DNA reads as TGTGCCAGCAGCTTTGGGACTTTAGGAACAGATACGCAGTATTTT. Translation gives CASSFGTLGTDTQYF.